The T cell receptor (beta chain) under discussion was sequenced for a study of blood T cell repertoires in COVID-19. About the research overall: COVID-19 samples, acute and convalescent, were from the United States, Italy and Spain. T cells, B-cell-depleted T cells, or PBMCs provided the cDNA or gDNA that served as material.

Original data processing: From reference gene primer amplification, estimates of nucleated cell counts were derived. Repertoires were generated with immunoSEQ multiplex PCR, while TCRdb's copy carries only in-frame clones and drops some. V and J calls and clone size are given by that table; D and trimming were obtained from the DNA. This table holds tens of thousands of clones, around 73% found once. The CDR3 is made up of 14 amino acids. V lost 2 bases to trimming and J lost 5 bases, with 12 bases between them. Germline V CDR1 and CDR2: MNHEY, SVGAGI. The J gene is TRBJ2-5, the V gene TRBV6-5, with D maybe TRBD2 (6 bases). The sample comprised peripheral blood. This receptor was obtained from a man at least 80 years old with acute or convalescent COVID-19. CDR3 nucleotide sequence: TGTGCCAGCAGTTACGGGGGGACTTCTGAGACCCAGTACTTC. Translating it yields CASSYGGTSETQYF.